This T cell receptor beta chain was captured by sequencing in a study of T cell responses to AZD1222 COVID-19 vaccine. Study-wide results and limits: Epitopes outside B.1.351 and B.1.1.7 mutated regions reportedly drew nearly half of spike TCRs. Among AZD1222 vaccinees, only five to seven were seropositive at baseline.

Data came from immunoSEQ multiplex PCR; TCRdb stores just in-frame clones and leaves some out. This table has approximately 89,000 clones, more than 70% appearing once. About this clone itself: Antigen unknown.

Trimming took 5 bases from V and 0 from J, leaving 17 bases between them. The germline gives CDR1 SGHVS, CDR2 FNYEAQ. The CDR3 covers 18 residues. This TCR was recovered from an adult in good health. This material consisted of peripheral blood, taken on day 0 of AZD1222 vaccination. The chain links TRBV7-6 to TRBJ2-6, with a tentative D call TRBD1 (5 bases). The CDR3, as DNA: TGTGCCAGCAGCCCTCGACAGATACTTAGCTCTGGGGCCAACGTCCTGACTTTC. It specifies CASSPRQILSSGANVLTF.